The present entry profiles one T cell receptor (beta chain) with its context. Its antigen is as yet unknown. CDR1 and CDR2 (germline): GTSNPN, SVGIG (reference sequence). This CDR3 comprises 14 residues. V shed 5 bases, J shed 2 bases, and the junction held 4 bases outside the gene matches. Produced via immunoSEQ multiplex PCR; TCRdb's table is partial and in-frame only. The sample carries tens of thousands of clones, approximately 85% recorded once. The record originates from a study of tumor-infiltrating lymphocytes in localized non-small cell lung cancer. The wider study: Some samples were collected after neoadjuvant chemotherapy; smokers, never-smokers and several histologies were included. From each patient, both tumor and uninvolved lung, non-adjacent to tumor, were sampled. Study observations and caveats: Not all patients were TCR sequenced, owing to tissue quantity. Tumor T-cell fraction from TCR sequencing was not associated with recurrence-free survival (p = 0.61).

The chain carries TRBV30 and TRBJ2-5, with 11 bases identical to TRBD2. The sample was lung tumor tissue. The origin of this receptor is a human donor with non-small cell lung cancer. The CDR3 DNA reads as TGTGCCTGGGCCACTAGCGGGGGACAAGAGACCCAGTACTTC. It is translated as CAWATSGGQETQYF.